This T cell receptor (beta chain) was identified in a study of T cells in Graves' hyperthyroidism and ophthalmopathy. Whole-study results and caveats: Most expanded thyroid clonotypes above 0.001 recurred in blood.

From RNA transcripts, TCR beta CDR3 regions were amplified. RT-PCR in the first round (using the HTBI primer set) targeted the TCR CDR3. TCRdb reanalysed the multiplex PCR reads using MiXCR and keeps one entry per CDR3 protein. The table lists approximately 400,000 distinct CDR3 sequences, about 15% of them singletons. In its sample, this clonotype was seen many times. As yet, its antigen is unknown. The source is a woman aged 60-75 years with Graves' hyperthyroidism. Sequencing was carried out using blood.

The CDR3 is CASSYPTGERTYNEQFF. The CDR3 DNA reads TGTGCCAGCAGTTACCCCACTGGAGAGCGGACTTACAATGAGCAGTTCTTC. The chain is built from TRBV6-6 and TRBJ2-1; a weak D match, TRBD2 (5 bases). The CDR3 loop spans 17 amino acids. Germline assignment: CDR1 MNHNY and CDR2 SVGAGI (reference sequence). V lost 2 bases and J lost 4, with 18 bases in between.